This passage covers 24 T cell receptor beta chains from one sample sequenced in a study of cytomegalovirus exposure and HLA in healthy donors. Primers for the PCR totalled 60 Vbeta and 13 Jbeta. Assay used: immunoSEQ multiplex PCR; TCRdb lists only in-frame clones, some missing. Seen here are about 170,000 clones, approximately 86% observed once, and the top ten hold approximately 1.5%. Sequencing was carried out using PBMCs. The receptors shown here come from a male donor in good health and CMV-seronegative.

The chain combines TRBV27 with TRBJ2-5, with D possibly being TRBD1 (5 bases). Deletions cut 9 bases from V and 1 base from J, with 15 bases between. Germline values: CDR1 MNHEY, CDR2 SMNVEV (reference sequence). CDR3 size: 14 residues. The CDR3 sequence is CASRQGLLQETQYF. For the CDR3, the DNA is TGTGCCAGTCGGCAGGGCCTCCTCCAAGAGACCCAGTACTTC.

This chain joins TRBV7-2 and TRBJ2-7; the D gene is possibly TRBD1 (5 bases). This CDR3 has 16 residues. V was trimmed by 3 bases and J by 2 bases, leaving 17 bases between them. Germline CDR1 is SGHTA and CDR2 is FQGNSA. The CDR3 loop reads CASSFLGAQVPYEQYF. The CDR3 nucleotides are TGTGCCAGCAGCTTTCTTGGGGCCCAAGTACCCTACGAGCAGTACTTC.

This chain joins TRBV7-9 and TRBJ2-7; possibly TRBD2 for D (6 bases). Per germline, CDR1 SEHNR and CDR2 FQNEAQ (reference sequence). This CDR3 has 15 residues. V was shortened by 6 bases and J by 6 bases, with 21 bases between the two germline ends. The DNA of the CDR3 is TGTGCCAGCAGTCTCCCGATAGGAGGGCGTAGCGAGCAGTACTTC. Translated: CASSLPIGGRSEQYF.

The chain employs TRBV7-2 and TRBJ1-5; 11 bases line up with TRBD1. There are 14 residues in the CDR3. Germline CDR1 SGHTA, CDR2 FQGNSA. V lost 5 bases, J lost 5 bases, and 2 bases stayed unmatched. CDR3 DNA sequence: TGTGCCAGCAGCCCGGACAGGGGGCATCAGCCCCAGCATTTT. It yields the protein CASSPDRGHQPQHF.

In its sample, this clone was seen a few times. The chain is built from TRBV28 and TRBJ2-7; 11 positions match TRBD1. CDR1 and CDR2 from the germline V gene are MDHEN and SYDVKM. This CDR3 comprises 16 residues. The V gene end was trimmed by 6 bases and the J gene end by 3 bases; junction bases not matched to a gene: 10. The CDR3 is CASSSTGTGGYYEQYF. The CDR3 region has the DNA TGTGCCAGCAGCTCCACCGGGACAGGGGGTTACTACGAGCAGTACTTC.

The chain is built from TRBV5-4 and TRBJ2-7, with no clear D. The CDR3 spans 15 residues. The germline gives CDR1 SGHNT, CDR2 YYREEE (reference sequence). V was clipped by 0 bases and J by 4 bases, with 14 bases between them. CDR3 protein: CASSLAPSLEYEQYF. The CDR3 DNA reads TGTGCCAGCAGCTTGGCTCCATCCTTAGAATACGAGCAGTACTTC.

V is TRBV30 and J is TRBJ2-4; 7 positions match TRBD1. There are 12 residues in the CDR3. J was trimmed by 9 bases and V by 2 bases; bases with no gene match: 4. The V gene's germline CDR1 is GTSNPN and CDR2 SVGIG (reference sequence). In nucleotides, the CDR3 is TGTGCCTGGAGTCCTCACAGGGGCATTCAGTACTTC. Protein product: CAWSPHRGIQYF.

This clone was counted a few times. This chain connects TRBV5-6 to TRBJ1-1; no reliable D call. The V end lost 0 bases, the J end lost 2 bases, and 8 bases lay between the germline ends. The CDR3 spans 14 residues. Germline V CDR1 and CDR2: SGHDT, YYEEEE. CDR3 in DNA: TGTGCCAGCAGCTTGGCCCCGGGAAACACTGAAGCTTTCTTT. It translates to CASSLAPGNTEAFF.

The chain links TRBV2 to TRBJ1-4; the D is unclear. Germline V CDR1 and CDR2: SNHLY, FYNNEI. The V and J ends lost 3 bases and 4 bases respectively, with 9 bases between them. The CDR3 is 14 residues long. In DNA form, the CDR3 reads TGTGCCAGCAGTGACCGCAGGATTAATGAAAAACTGTTTTTT. It yields the protein CASSDRRINEKLFF.

CDR3 coding DNA: TGTGCCAGCAGTTCAGGACTAGCGGGGGCCACGGGGTACGAGCAGTACTTC. Protein sequence: CASSSGLAGATGYEQYF. The J gene is TRBJ2-7, the V gene TRBV27; 13 nucleotides agree with TRBD2. Germline V CDR1 and CDR2: MNHEY, SMNVEV (reference sequence). The CDR3 consists of 17 residues. Trimming at V came to 4 bases and at J to 4 bases, leaving 10 bases not matched to a gene.

This chain links TRBV6-1 with TRBJ2-5; D may be TRBD2 (6 bases). The CDR3 length is 15 residues. The germline V gene encodes CDR1 MNHNS and CDR2 SASEGT. Trimming stripped 7 bases from V and 7 bases from J, with 22 bases between. The CDR3 spells CASITTPSDRSTQYF. The CDR3 nucleotides read TGTGCCAGCATTACAACCCCTAGCGACCGATCGACCCAGTACTTC.

The rearrangement joins TRBV30 to TRBJ1-6; perhaps TRBD1 as D (5 bases). V was cut by 3 bases and J by 7 bases, with 13 bases left in between. The length of the CDR3 is 14 residues. Germline V gene data show CDR1 as GTSNPN and CDR2 as SVGIG (reference sequence). The CDR3 region is CAWRGVGLNSPLHF. Written as DNA, the CDR3 is TGTGCCTGGAGGGGGGTCGGACTAAATTCACCCCTCCACTTT.

The chain carries TRBV19 and TRBJ2-2; tentative D call: TRBD1 (5 bases). Per germline, CDR1 LNHDA and CDR2 SQIVND (reference sequence). This CDR3 contains 14 residues. Trimming pared 10 bases from V and 7 bases from J, leaving 19 bases between. The CDR3 bases are TGTGCCACCATGACAGCCGGAGTGGGCGGGGAGCTGTTTTTT. It encodes CATMTAGVGGELFF.

This clone was observed many times. V gene TRBV6-1 combines with J gene TRBJ2-7, with TRBD2 identical over 10 bases. Germline lookup yields CDR1 MNHNS and CDR2 SASEGT. This CDR3 is 15 amino acids long. With V trimmed by 1 base and J by 0 bases, 0 bases remained unmatched. Here the CDR3 reads CASSEGTSGSYEQYF. The CDR3 nucleotides read TGTGCCAGCAGTGAAGGGACTAGCGGCTCCTACGAGCAGTACTTC.

The chain has TRBV9 and TRBJ2-3, with D possibly TRBD2 on 6 matching bases. Germline CDR1 is SGDLS and CDR2 is YYNGEE. The CDR3 extends over 16 amino acids. V was shortened by 0 bases and J by 2 bases, with 13 bases between the two germline ends. CDR3 bases: TGTGCCAGCAGCGTAGGTCGGAGGGCTCCCACAGATACGCAGTATTTT. Its protein is CASSVGRRAPTDTQYF.

The chain recombines TRBV5-1 with TRBJ2-5, with D unclear. The J call could be wrong; TRBJ2-7 is a better fit for the DNA end. The CDR3 runs 16 residues. Per the germline V gene, CDR1 is SGHRS and CDR2 is YFSETQ. DNA of the CDR3: TGCGCCAGCAGTCCGGGTGCGTCCAGTCCGGCCTACGAGCAGTACTTC. Its protein product is CASSPGASSPAYEQYF.

This clone was seen only a few times. The chain employs TRBV4-3 and TRBJ2-3; D is unclear. Germline-derived CDR1 and CDR2 are LGHNA and YSLEER. The CDR3 runs 15 residues. Trimming left V 0 bases short and J 4 bases short, with 11 bases between. CDR3 DNA sequence: TGCGCCAGCAGCCAAGAAGATCGGAGTTCAGATACGCAGTATTTT. Protein: CASSQEDRSSDTQYF.

The chain has TRBV29-1 and TRBJ1-1; D is uncertain. V lost 4 bases to trimming and J lost 1 base, with 7 bases between them. In germline, CDR1 is SQVTM, CDR2 ANQGSEA. This CDR3 comprises 12 residues. CDR3 sequence reads: CSVGIANTEAFF. The CDR3, as DNA: TGCAGCGTTGGGATAGCGAACACTGAAGCTTTCTTT.

The V and J genes are TRBV5-1 and TRBJ2-7; D may be TRBD1 (6 bases). Germline V CDR1 and CDR2: SGHRS, YFSETQ. The V end was cut by 5 bases, the J end by 4 bases, with 13 bases between. This CDR3 contains 13 residues. The CDR3 reads CASRTNTGYEQYF. CDR3 bases: TGCGCCAGCAGAACTAACACAGGGTACGAGCAGTACTTC.

The chain joins TRBV18 to TRBJ1-4; D possibly corresponds to TRBD1 (5 bases). Trimming cost V 3 bases and J 0 bases, with 8 bases left between them. CDR3 size: 15 residues. The V gene's germline CDR1 is KGHSH and CDR2 LQKENI. The CDR3, as DNA: TGTGCCAGCTCACCGCAGGGCGCAACTAATGAAAAACTGTTTTTT. Encoded protein: CASSPQGATNEKLFF.

The CDR3 region has the DNA TGTGCCAGCAGCGTTAAGCAGGAGAACACTGAAGCTTTCTTT. Protein product: CASSVKQENTEAFF. The chain links TRBV9 to TRBJ1-1; D not resolved. Germline-derived CDR1 and CDR2 are SGDLS and YYNGEE. This CDR3 is built from 14 residues. V shed 2 bases and J shed 1 base, with 9 bases lying between them.

The V gene is TRBV6-5, the J gene TRBJ2-5, with D possibly matching TRBD1 (6 bases). The tail of the sequence fits TRBJ2-7 better, so the J call may be wrong. The length of the CDR3 is 12 residues. The germline gives CDR1 MNHEY, CDR2 SVGAGI. CDR3 in amino acids: CASGGIAYEQYF. The CDR3 DNA follows: TGTGCCAGCGGGGGCATCGCCTACGAGCAGTACTTC.

This clone turned up a few times. The CDR3 DNA reads TGTGCCAGCGGTCTCGGGTACGAGCAGTACTTC. Translated: CASGLGYEQYF. V and J are TRBV2 and TRBJ2-7, with unresolved D. This CDR3 has 11 residues. CDR1 and CDR2 (germline): SNHLY, FYNNEI. The V and J ends lost 8 bases and 4 bases respectively, with 9 bases between them.

The rearrangement joins TRBV7-9 to TRBJ1-5; no clear D gene. Trimming stripped 4 bases from V and 5 bases from J, with 12 bases between. There are 14 residues in the CDR3. Per the germline V gene, CDR1 is SEHNR and CDR2 is FQNEAQ (reference sequence). The CDR3 DNA follows: TGTGCCAGCAGCTCCGGTCCCCTCGATCAGCCCCAGCATTTT. This sequence encodes CASSSGPLDQPQHF.